This T cell receptor (beta chain) was observed in a study of long-term antiretroviral therapy in people with HIV. The assay used was immunoSEQ (version v3.0), run at survey level. The method was immunoSEQ multiplex PCR; TCRdb's version includes in-frame clones alone and lacks a portion of them. This repertoire shows around 29,000 clones, more than 85% found once; its top ten account for about 6.4%. The CDR3 spans 15 residues. V gave up 1 base and J gave up 10 bases; unmatched junction bases: 8. The germline V gene encodes CDR1 SGHTA and CDR2 FQGNSA. V gene TRBV7-2 combines with J gene TRBJ1-5, with 9 bases fitting TRBD1. The TCR sequence derives from a woman aged 40 to 50 with HIV. The sample in question was unsorted PBMCs, obtained around 6.5 years after starting antiretroviral therapy. The CDR3 coding sequence is TGTGCCAGCAGCTTAGGAGGGGGACAGGGCAAACCCCAGCATTTT. Translating it yields CASSLGGGQGKPQHF.